This T cell receptor (beta chain) is from a study of blood T cell repertoires in COVID-19. At the level of the study: Sites in the United States, Italy and Spain provided acute and convalescent COVID-19 samples. Sample material is recorded as cDNA or gDNA derived from T cells, B-cell-depleted T cells, or PBMCs.

Deletions cut 5 bases from V and 3 bases from J, with 14 bases between. The germline gives CDR1 SGHAT, CDR2 FQNNGV. This CDR3 has 15 residues. Original analysis: Estimation of nucleated cell counts was performed using reference gene primer amplification. The method was immunoSEQ multiplex PCR; TCRdb's version includes in-frame clones alone and lacks a portion of them. That table gives V, J and clone size, and the DNA gave D and trimming. The sample contains some 31,000 clones, approximately 84% of which appear only once. The sequence derives from a man between 70 and 80 years old with COVID-19, enrolled during active disease. Sequences were obtained from peripheral blood. The V gene is TRBV11-2, the J gene TRBJ2-1; weak D call: TRBD2 (6 bases). The CDR3 sequence: CASSLVTGVYNEQFF. The CDR3 DNA follows: TGTGCCAGCAGCCTCGTTACGGGAGTCTACAATGAGCAGTTCTTC.